This TCR beta chain derives from a study of blood T cell repertoires in COVID-19. This clone appeared a single time. The table came from immunoSEQ multiplex PCR; TCRdb's copy has only in-frame clones and leaves some out. Of 350,000 to 450,000 clones in the sample, approximately 89% were seen once. Participant ages covered about 18 to 100 years across around 25 US areas. Before they entered the study, exposed participants had met a COVID-19 case within 2 weeks. Trimming left V 2 bases short and J 8 bases short, with 7 bases between. The CDR3 length is 12 residues. Germline V gives CDR1 SGHTA, CDR2 FQGTGA.

The TCR sequence derives from a woman between 40 and 50 years old who had been exposed to COVID-19. The V gene is TRBV7-3, the J gene TRBJ2-1; D might be TRBD1 (6 bases). The source material was PBMCs or T cells enriched from blood (not recorded which). CDR3 bases: TGTGCCAGCAGCTTATCAGGGGATGAGCAGTTCTTC. This sequence encodes CASSLSGDEQFF. Using reference TRBV7-3 and TRBJ2-1 for the parts outside the CDR3, the full variable domain is GAGVSQTPSNKVTEKGKYVELRCDPISGHTALYWYRQSLGQGPEFLIYFQGTGAADDSGLPNDRFFAVRPEGSVSTLKIQRTERGDSAVYLCASSLSGDEQFFGPGTRLTVL.